The rows below give T cell receptor beta chains drawn from one sample of a study of blood T cell repertoires in COVID-19. TCRdb's table, derived via immunoSEQ multiplex PCR, lists solely in-frame clones and lacks some. The table includes about 70,000 clones, around nine tenths detected once. Sequenced input: peripheral blood. The origin of the receptors is a human donor in a cohort sampled during active COVID-19. CDR3s include the opening cysteine and the closing phenylalanine or tryptophan. Fields, in order: V gene, CDR3 protein.

TRBV7-9,CASSRDFEETQYF
TRBV2,CASSDGRSGQPQHF
TRBV29-1,CSVGRQEAFF
TRBV5-4,CASRPGGVDTEAFF
TRBV18,CASSPPTGYGYTF
TRBV2,CASSWDYQGGELFF
TRBV28,CASSPRGRGMSNQPQHF
TRBV27,CASSLSGDTHYNEQFF
TRBV11-3,CASSSSNYGYTF
TRBV4-2,CASSQARPSSYNEQFF
TRBV28,CALRGEDGYTF
TRBV28,CASTTGTGGYEQYF
TRBV5-1,CASSDRTAPETQYF
TRBV10-3,CAISESESGANVLTF
TRBV5-1,CASSLGRTGVNTEAFF
TRBV7-9,CASSSQGNSPLHF
TRBV18,CASSPVRGSTDTQYF
TRBV7-2,CASSLGPSGSVYEQYF
TRBV25-1,CASSLSGAGVDTQYF
TRBV27,CASARQAGVNSPLHF
TRBV19,CASSMGAGETQYF
TRBV5-1,CASRPPGTGDNEQFF
TRBV19,CASSTLSTGGTEAFF
TRBV29-1,CSGLFTGTSGSKYPYNEQFF
TRBV5-1,CASSYTGTSYNEQFF
TRBV23-1,CASSQQTSGRANTGELFF
TRBV5-1,CASSLGQGGNEQFF
TRBV11-2,CASSLDQRGAFWNTQYF
TRBV19,CASSLVDYNEQFF
TRBV9,CASSVGGNSYNEQFF
TRBV2,CASIGLAVSYEQYF
TRBV28,CASTQTAWNTGELFF
TRBV10-1,CASSESPPSGRAEQFF
TRBV27,CASSAGQGSWPQHF
TRBV24-1,CATSDATGGNTIYF
TRBV11-3,CASSLGGGDTDTQYF
TRBV7-9,CASRTVRSGNTIYF
TRBV14,CASSLLAGVVQFF